The 5 T cell receptor beta chains presented below share a single source sample, sequenced in a study of patients and donors after allogeneic stem cell transplantation. TCRdb itself ran the RT-PCR reads through MiXCR, one entry per CDR3 protein. The sample carries about a million distinct CDR3 sequences, under 20% recorded once. The sequenced material came from blood, either unsorted or a sorted T cell fraction (not recorded which). Receptors were obtained from a human donor who was either an allogeneic HSCT recipient or a stem cell or donor lymphocyte infusion donor (not recorded which). It is not recorded whose cells these are; they may come from a transplant donor.

Only a few counts were recorded for this clonotype. The V and J genes are TRBV5-1 and TRBJ2-7; the D is unclear. The CDR3 runs to 14 residues. The germline CDR1 and CDR2 sequences are SGHRS and YFSETQ. V lost 0 bases and J lost 6, with 13 bases in between. CDR3 sequence reads: CASSLVPVVSEQYF. DNA for the CDR3: TGCGCCAGCAGCTTGGTCCCGGTAGTAAGCGAGCAGTACTTC.

This clonotype was picked up many times. The rearrangement links TRBV20-1 to TRBJ1-5; 10 bases fit TRBD1. The V gene's germline CDR1 is DFQATT and CDR2 SNEGSKA (reference sequence). After removal of 6 bases from V and 5 bases from J, the junction contained 7 bases not matched to a gene. The CDR3 is 14 amino acids. CDR3 bases: TGCAGTGCGAGACCGGACAGGGGGTATCAGCCCCAGCATTTT. It specifies CSARPDRGYQPQHF.

This clonotype was detected a few times. The chain links TRBV12-3 or TRBV12-4 to TRBJ1-1; TRBD1 might be the D (5 bases). CDR3 size: 13 residues. V was pared by 3 bases and J by 7 bases, with 12 bases between. CDR3 residues: CASSFGHGGEAFF. Written as DNA, the CDR3 is TGTGCCAGCAGTTTCGGGCATGGGGGTGAAGCTTTCTTT.

This chain connects TRBV24-1 to TRBJ2-2, with TRBD2 as a possible D gene (6 bases). The CDR3 contains 14 residues. V lost 6 bases, J lost 3 bases, and 10 bases lay in between. Germline values: CDR1 KGHDR, CDR2 SFDVKD. CDR3 region: CATSSEGYTGELFF. The CDR3 DNA reads as TGTGCCACCAGTTCGGAGGGTTACACCGGGGAGCTGTTTTTT.

This clonotype was seen only a few times. This chain uses TRBV19 with TRBJ1-2; 8 nucleotides agree with TRBD1. CDR3 size: 15 residues. CDR1 LNHDA and CDR2 SQIVND come from the germline V gene (reference sequence). V lost 5 bases and J lost 6; bases outside the gene matches: 11. CDR3 in amino acids: CASSSLSTGAHGYTF. The DNA for the CDR3 is TGTGCCAGTAGTTCCCTCTCGACAGGGGCTCATGGCTACACCTTC.